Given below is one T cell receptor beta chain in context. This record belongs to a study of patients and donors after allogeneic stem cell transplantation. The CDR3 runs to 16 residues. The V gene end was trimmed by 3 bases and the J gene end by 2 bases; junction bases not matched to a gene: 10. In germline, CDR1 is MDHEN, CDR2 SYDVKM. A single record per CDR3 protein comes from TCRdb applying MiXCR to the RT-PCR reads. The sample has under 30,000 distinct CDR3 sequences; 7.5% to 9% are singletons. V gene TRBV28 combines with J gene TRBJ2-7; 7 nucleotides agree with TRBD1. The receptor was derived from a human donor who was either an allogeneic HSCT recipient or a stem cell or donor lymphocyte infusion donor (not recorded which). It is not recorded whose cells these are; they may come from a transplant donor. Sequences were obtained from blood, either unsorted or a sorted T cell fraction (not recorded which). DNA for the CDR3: TGTGCCAGCAGTTTTCAGGGCGGGCAGGGGGCCTACGAGCAGTACTTC. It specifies CASSFQGGQGAYEQYF.